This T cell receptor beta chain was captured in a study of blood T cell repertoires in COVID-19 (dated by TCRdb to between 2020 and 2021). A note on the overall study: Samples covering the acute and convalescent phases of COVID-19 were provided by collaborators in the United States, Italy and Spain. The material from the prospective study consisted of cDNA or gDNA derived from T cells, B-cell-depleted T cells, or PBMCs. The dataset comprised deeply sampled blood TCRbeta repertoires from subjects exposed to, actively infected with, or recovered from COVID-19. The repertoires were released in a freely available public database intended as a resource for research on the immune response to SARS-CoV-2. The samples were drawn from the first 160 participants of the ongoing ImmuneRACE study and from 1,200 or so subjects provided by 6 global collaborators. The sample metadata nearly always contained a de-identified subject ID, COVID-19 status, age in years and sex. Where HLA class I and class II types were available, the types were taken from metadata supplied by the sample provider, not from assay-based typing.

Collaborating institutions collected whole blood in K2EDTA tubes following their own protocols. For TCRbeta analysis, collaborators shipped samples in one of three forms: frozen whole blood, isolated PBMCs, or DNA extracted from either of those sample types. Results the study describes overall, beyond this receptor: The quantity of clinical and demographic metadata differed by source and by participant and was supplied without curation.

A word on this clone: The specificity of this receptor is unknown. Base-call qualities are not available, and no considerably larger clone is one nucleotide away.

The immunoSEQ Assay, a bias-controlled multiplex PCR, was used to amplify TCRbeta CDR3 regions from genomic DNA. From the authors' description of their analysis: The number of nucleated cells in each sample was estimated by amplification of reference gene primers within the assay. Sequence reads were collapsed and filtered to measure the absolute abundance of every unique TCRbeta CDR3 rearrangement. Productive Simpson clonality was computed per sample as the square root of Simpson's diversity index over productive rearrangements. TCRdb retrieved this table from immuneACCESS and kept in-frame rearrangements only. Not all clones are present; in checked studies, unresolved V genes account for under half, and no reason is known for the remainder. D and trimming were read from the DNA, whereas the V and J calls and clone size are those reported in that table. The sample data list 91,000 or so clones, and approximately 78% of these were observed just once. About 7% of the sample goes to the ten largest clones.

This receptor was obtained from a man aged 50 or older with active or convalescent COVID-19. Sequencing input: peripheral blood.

The CDR3 reads CASSEFWGPLTEAFF. The bases read TGTGCCAGCAGTGAATTTTGGGGGCCCCTCACTGAAGCTTTCTTT. The chain joins TRBV6-1 to TRBJ1-1; the D gene is perhaps TRBD1, on 6 matching bases. Trimming costs V 2 bases and J 4 bases, and their ends lie 14 bases apart. The germline V gene provides CDR1 MNHNS and CDR2 SASEGT. The CDR3 contains 15 residues, cysteine and phenylalanine counted. Here the CDR3 DNA is all that survives: 45 bases in frame from base 1.